A single sample is the source of the 16 T cell receptor beta chains below, sequenced in a study of blood T cell repertoires in COVID-19. This table comes from immunoSEQ multiplex PCR, and its TCRdb copy is limited to in-frame clones, with some not included. The sample holds 200,000 to 250,000 clones, 80% to 90% seen once. Material: PBMCs or T cells enriched from blood (not recorded which). These receptors all stem from a woman in her thirties or forties with acute COVID-19.

This clone has only one observation. The CDR3 DNA reads TGTGCCAGCAGCCAAGTTGCAGGGTCTCGCGAGCAGTACTTC. Translated, it gives CASSQVAGSREQYF. The chain has TRBV3-1 (or the pseudogene TRBV3-2) and TRBJ2-7; maybe TRBD1 (5 bases). The CDR3 is made up of 14 amino acids. V gave up 1 base and J gave up 6 bases, with 13 bases separating them. Per the germline V gene, CDR1 is LGHDT and CDR2 is YNNKEL (reference sequence).

V usage is TRBV7-9 and J usage is TRBJ1-1; TRBD1 matches 12 bases. The CDR3 length is 17 residues. J was trimmed by 11 bases and V by 5 bases; bases with no gene match: 18. Germline CDR1 reads SEHNR; CDR2 reads FQNEAQ (reference sequence). The CDR3 nucleotides are TGTGCCAGCAGCACATCACCTTCCGGGACAGGGGGCACGAAGGCTTTCTTT. Protein: CASSTSPSGTGGTKAFF.

This clone has a handful of counts. The rearrangement uses TRBV9 and TRBJ1-2, with D unresolved. The germline CDR1 and CDR2 sequences are SGDLS and YYNGEE. CDR3 length equals 18 residues. Trimming shortened V by 0 bases and J by 2 bases, and 20 bases separated the two germline ends. The CDR3 sequence is CASSVASGVEAPNYGYTF. DNA of the CDR3: TGTGCCAGCAGCGTAGCCAGCGGAGTGGAAGCTCCCAACTATGGCTACACCTTC.

The chain couples TRBV27 to TRBJ1-2, with 7 bases aligning to TRBD1. The V gene end was trimmed by 5 bases and the J gene end by 6 bases; junction bases not matched to a gene: 15. CDR3 length equals 16 residues. CDR1 is MNHEY, CDR2 SMNVEV, per germline (reference sequence). CDR3 nucleotides: TGTGCCAGCAGTCCTTACAACCGCGACAGGGCGGATGGCTACACCTTC. Its protein is CASSPYNRDRADGYTF.

The rearrangement joins TRBV7-9 to TRBJ1-1; TRBD1 matches at 10 bases. Per the germline V gene, CDR1 is SEHNR and CDR2 is FQNEAQ (reference sequence). V gave up 6 bases and J gave up 4 bases; unmatched junction bases: 5. The CDR3 extends over 14 amino acids. The CDR3, as DNA: TGTGCCAGCAGGGGGACAGGGGAATCCACTGAAGCTTTCTTT. It is translated as CASRGTGESTEAFF.

For the CDR3, the DNA is TGTGCCAGCAGTGAGACACCTGAGCAGTTCTTC. Its translation: CASSETPEQFF. J is TRBJ2-1 and V is TRBV12-3 or TRBV12-4; D gene unclear. Trimming removed 5 bases at V and 9 bases at J, with 8 bases between. The CDR3 is made up of 11 amino acids.

CDR3 DNA: TGTGCCAGCAGTGAGCGTGCCGTCTCCTACGAGCAGTACGTC. Translation gives CASSERAVSYEQYV. The J gene is TRBJ2-7, the V gene TRBV2; D remains ambiguous. This CDR3 is built from 14 residues. V was cut by 3 bases and J by 0 bases, with 9 bases left in between. CDR1 is SNHLY and CDR2 is FYNNEI in the germline V gene.

The chain is built from TRBV7-8 and TRBJ1-2, with unresolved D. This CDR3 spans 13 amino acids. Germline CDR1 SGHVS, CDR2 FQNEAQ. V shed 4 bases and J shed 7 bases, with 13 bases lying between them. This CDR3 reads CASSSGPGGGYTF. The CDR3 nucleotides read TGTGCCAGCAGCTCCGGCCCGGGTGGTGGCTACACCTTC.

CDR3 residues: CASSPTSGGTTGELFF. In nucleotides, the CDR3 is TGTGCCAGCAGCCCAACTAGCGGGGGCACCACCGGGGAGCTGTTTTTT. V gene TRBV11-2 combines with J gene TRBJ2-2, with TRBD2 identical over 11 bases. Germline lookup yields CDR1 SGHAT and CDR2 FQNNGV. V gave up 5 bases and J gave up 4 bases; unmatched junction bases: 6. There are 16 residues in the CDR3.

In its sample, this clone was seen a few times. This chain connects TRBV6-5 to TRBJ1-6; 10 bases fit TRBD1. The V gene end was trimmed by 6 bases and the J gene end by 13 bases; junction bases not matched to a gene: 12. The CDR3 contains 15 residues. Per the germline V gene, CDR1 is MNHEY and CDR2 is SVGAGI. CDR3 DNA sequence: TGTGCCAGCAGGACCGGGACAGGGGAGGGTGCGCCCCTCCACTTT. It specifies CASRTGTGEGAPLHF.

The DNA of the CDR3 is TGCAGCGTCCTTGAATCAGGGGAGCAAGCTTTCTTT. This sequence encodes CSVLESGEQAFF. The gene calls are TRBV29-1 and TRBJ1-1; the D gene is possibly TRBD1 (6 bases). The V gene lost 6 bases and the J gene lost 9 bases, with 17 bases spanning the gap. The V gene's germline CDR1 is SQVTM and CDR2 ANQGSEA. The CDR3 length is 12 residues.

In this sample, this clone turned up a few times. The chain couples TRBV28 to TRBJ1-2, with 11 bases identical to TRBD1. V dropped 11 bases and J dropped 5; count of bases not matched to a gene: 10. Germline V gene lookup returns CDR1 MDHEN and CDR2 SYDVKM. The CDR3 covers 14 residues. CDR3 in DNA: TGTGCCGGCTCGGACAGGGGGCGGTCATATGGCTACACCTTC. The encoded protein is CAGSDRGRSYGYTF.

The V and J genes are TRBV18 and TRBJ2-7; D remains ambiguous. The ends were cut back, 4 bases at V and 5 bases at J, with 6 bases in the middle. Germline V gives CDR1 KGHSH, CDR2 LQKENI. CDR3 length: 11 amino acids. The DNA of the CDR3 is TGTGCCAGCTCACGGCAGGACGAGCAGTACTTC. It encodes CASSRQDEQYF.

This clone was found a few times. The CDR3 here is CASSSPRAGGTTGELFF. For the CDR3, the DNA is TGTGCCAGCAGTTCCCCCCGGGCGGGGGGCACCACCGGGGAGCTGTTTTTT. The J gene is TRBJ2-2, the V gene TRBV27; TRBD2 matches 8 bases. This CDR3 comprises 17 residues. With 4 bases clipped from V and 4 bases from J, the junction kept 11 bases outside the gene matches. The germline gives CDR1 MNHEY, CDR2 SMNVEV (reference sequence).

The J gene is TRBJ2-4, the V gene TRBV13; 8 positions match TRBD1. The germline V gene has CDR1 PRHDT and CDR2 FYEKMQ (reference sequence). The V and J ends lost 2 bases and 6 bases, in that order; junction bases with no gene match: 0. This CDR3 contains 13 residues. The CDR3 protein is CASSLQGANIQYF. CDR3 coding DNA: TGTGCCAGCAGCTTACAGGGGGCAAACATTCAGTACTTC. Combining the CDR3 with reference TRBV13 and TRBJ2-4 gives the whole variable domain AAGVIQSPRHLIKEKRETATLKCYPIPRHDTVYWYQQGPGQDPQFLISFYEKMQSDKGSIPDRFSAQQFSDYHSELNMSSLELGDSALYFCASSLQGANIQYFGAGTRLSVL.

The gene calls are TRBV2 and TRBJ2-2, with 7 bases aligning to TRBD1. Losses at the gene ends were 3 bases for V and 2 bases for J; bases not matched to a gene: 3. The germline gives CDR1 SNHLY, CDR2 FYNNEI. This CDR3 contains 15 residues. The CDR3 loop reads CASSDYRGNTGELFF. As DNA, the CDR3 is TGTGCCAGCAGTGACTACAGGGGAAACACCGGGGAGCTGTTTTTT.